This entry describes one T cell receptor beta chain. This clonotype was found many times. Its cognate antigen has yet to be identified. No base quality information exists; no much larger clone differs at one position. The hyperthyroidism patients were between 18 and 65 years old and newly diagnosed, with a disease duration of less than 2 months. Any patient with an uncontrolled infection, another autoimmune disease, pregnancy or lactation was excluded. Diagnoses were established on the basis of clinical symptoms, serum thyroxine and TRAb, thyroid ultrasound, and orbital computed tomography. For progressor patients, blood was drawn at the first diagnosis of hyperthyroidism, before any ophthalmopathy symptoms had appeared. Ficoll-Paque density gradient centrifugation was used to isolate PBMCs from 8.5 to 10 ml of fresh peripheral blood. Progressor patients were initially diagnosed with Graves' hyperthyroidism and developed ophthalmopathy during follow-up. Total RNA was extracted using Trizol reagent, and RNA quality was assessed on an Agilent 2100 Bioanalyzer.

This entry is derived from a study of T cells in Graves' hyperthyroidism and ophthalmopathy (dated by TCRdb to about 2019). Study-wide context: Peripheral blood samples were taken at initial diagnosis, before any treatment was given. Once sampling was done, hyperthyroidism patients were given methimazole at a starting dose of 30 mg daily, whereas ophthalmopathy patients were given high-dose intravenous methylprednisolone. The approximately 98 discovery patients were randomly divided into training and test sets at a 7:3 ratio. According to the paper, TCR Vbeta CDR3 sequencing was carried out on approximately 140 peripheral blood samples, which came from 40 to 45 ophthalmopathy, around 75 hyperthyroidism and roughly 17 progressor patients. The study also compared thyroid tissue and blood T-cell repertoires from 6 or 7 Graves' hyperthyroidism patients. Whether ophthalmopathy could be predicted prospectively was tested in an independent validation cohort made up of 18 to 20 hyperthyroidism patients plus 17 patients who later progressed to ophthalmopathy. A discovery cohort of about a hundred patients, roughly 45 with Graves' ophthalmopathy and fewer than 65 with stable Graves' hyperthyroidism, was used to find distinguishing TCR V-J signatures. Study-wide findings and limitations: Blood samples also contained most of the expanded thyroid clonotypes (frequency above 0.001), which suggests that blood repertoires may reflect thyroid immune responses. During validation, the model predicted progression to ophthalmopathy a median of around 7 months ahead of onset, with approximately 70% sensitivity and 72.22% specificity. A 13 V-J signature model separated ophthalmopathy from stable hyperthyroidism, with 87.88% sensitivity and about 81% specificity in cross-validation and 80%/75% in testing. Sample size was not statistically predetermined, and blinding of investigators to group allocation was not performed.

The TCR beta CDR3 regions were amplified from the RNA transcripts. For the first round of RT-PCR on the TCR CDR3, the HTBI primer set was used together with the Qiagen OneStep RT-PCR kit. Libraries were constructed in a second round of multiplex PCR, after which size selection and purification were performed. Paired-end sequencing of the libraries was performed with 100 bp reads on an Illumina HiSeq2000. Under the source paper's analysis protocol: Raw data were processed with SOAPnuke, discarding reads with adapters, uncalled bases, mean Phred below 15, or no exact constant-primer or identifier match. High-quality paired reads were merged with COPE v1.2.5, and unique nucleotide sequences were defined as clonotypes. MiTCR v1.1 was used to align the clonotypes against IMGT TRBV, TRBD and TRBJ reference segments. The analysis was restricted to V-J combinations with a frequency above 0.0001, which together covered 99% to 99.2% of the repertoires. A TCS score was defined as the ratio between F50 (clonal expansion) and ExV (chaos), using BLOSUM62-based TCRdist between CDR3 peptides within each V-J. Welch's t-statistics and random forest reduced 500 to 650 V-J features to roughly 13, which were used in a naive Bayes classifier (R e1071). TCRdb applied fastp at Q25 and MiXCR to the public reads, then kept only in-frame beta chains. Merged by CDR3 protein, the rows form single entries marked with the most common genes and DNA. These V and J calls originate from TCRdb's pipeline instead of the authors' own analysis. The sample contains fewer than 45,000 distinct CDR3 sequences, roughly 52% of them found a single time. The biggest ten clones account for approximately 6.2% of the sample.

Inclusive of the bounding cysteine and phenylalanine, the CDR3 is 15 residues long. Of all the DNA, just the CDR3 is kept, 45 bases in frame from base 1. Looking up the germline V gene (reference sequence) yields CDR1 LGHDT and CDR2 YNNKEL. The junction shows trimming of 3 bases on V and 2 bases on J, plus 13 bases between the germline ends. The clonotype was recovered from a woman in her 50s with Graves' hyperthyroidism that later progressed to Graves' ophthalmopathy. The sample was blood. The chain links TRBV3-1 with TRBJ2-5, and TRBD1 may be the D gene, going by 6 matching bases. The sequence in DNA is TGTGCCAGCAGCCATCCAAGGGGGACACAAGAGACCCAGTACTTC. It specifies CASSHPRGTQETQYF.